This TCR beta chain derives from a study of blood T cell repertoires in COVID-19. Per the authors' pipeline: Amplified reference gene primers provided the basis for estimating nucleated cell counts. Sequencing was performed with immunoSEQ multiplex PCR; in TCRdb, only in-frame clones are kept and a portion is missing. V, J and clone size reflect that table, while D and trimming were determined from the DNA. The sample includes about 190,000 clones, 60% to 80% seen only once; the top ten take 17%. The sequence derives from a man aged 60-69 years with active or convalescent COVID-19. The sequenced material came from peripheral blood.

CDR3 coding DNA: TGCGCCAGCAGCCAAGTCGGACTAGCGGGAGTCCCCTACAATGAGCAGTTCTTC. Protein sequence: CASSQVGLAGVPYNEQFF. This chain connects TRBV4-3 to TRBJ2-1; TRBD2 aligns across 13 bases. The CDR3 runs 18 residues. CDR1 is LGHNA, CDR2 YSLEER, per germline. Trimming removed 1 base from V and 2 bases from J; junction bases left unmatched: 5.